This paragraph reports one T cell receptor beta chain. This table comes from immunoSEQ multiplex PCR, and its TCRdb copy is limited to in-frame clones, with some not included. The sample has 130,000 to 150,000 clones, around 90% seen once; the top ten hold 4.9%. The data derive from a study of control samples from healthy donors and cancer patients. Trimming pared 1 base from V and 6 bases from J, leaving 7 bases between. The CDR3 consists of 12 residues. The receptor was derived from a man aged 30-40 years in good health. The V gene is TRBV12-3 or TRBV12-4, the J gene TRBJ2-7; D possibly corresponds to TRBD1 (5 bases). Material for sequencing was blood. The CDR3 region is CASSLVGLEQYF. The CDR3 bases are TGTGCCAGCAGTTTAGTGGGGCTCGAGCAGTACTTC.